A single sample is the source of the 23 T cell receptor beta chains below, sequenced in a study of control samples from healthy donors and cancer patients. Assay: immunoSEQ multiplex PCR; the TCRdb copy retains only in-frame clones and omits some. The table lists under 85,000 clones, over 85% of them singletons. Material: PBMCs. The receptor source for this set is a woman aged 40-49 years with lung cancer.

J is TRBJ1-2 and V is TRBV10-2; D possibly corresponds to TRBD1 (5 bases). Trimming stripped 3 bases from V and 8 bases from J, with 13 bases between. This CDR3 is 13 amino acids long. The germline CDR1 and CDR2 sequences are WSHSY and SAAADI. CDR3 sequence reads: CASSDPSRDGYTF. The CDR3 coding sequence is TGCGCCAGCAGTGACCCGTCCCGGGACGGCTACACCTTC.

The chain uses TRBV7-2 and TRBJ1-1; perhaps TRBD1 as D (5 bases). The V and J ends lost 5 bases and 1 base respectively, with 14 bases between them. Germline V gives CDR1 SGHTA, CDR2 FQGNSA. The CDR3 spans 15 residues. The CDR3 sequence: CASSLRRQTNTEAFF. The DNA for the CDR3 is TGTGCCAGCAGCCTAAGGCGACAGACGAACACTGAAGCTTTCTTT.

The V call is TRBV7-8, the J call TRBJ2-1; tentative D call: TRBD2 (7 bases). Trimming left V 8 bases short and J 10 bases short, with 24 bases between. CDR3 length: 15 amino acids. From germline, CDR1 is SGHVS and CDR2 FQNEAQ. This CDR3 is CASRFNRGADGEQFF. The CDR3, as DNA: TGTGCCAGCCGATTCAACCGGGGGGCGGATGGGGAGCAGTTCTTC. Full variable domain (outside the CDR3, taken from reference TRBV7-8 and TRBJ2-1): GAGVSQSPRYKVAKRGQDVALRCDPISGHVSLFWYQQALGQGPEFLTYFQNEAQLDKSGLPSDRFFAERPEGSVSTLKIQRTQQEDSAVYLCASRFNRGADGEQFFGPGTRLTVL.

The J gene is TRBJ1-2, the V gene TRBV27; D is unresolved. This CDR3 contains 14 residues. Germline V lookup: CDR1 MNHEY, CDR2 SMNVEV (reference sequence). Trimming removed 2 bases from V and 2 bases from J, with 9 bases in between. The CDR3 sequence: CASSLDKGNYGYTF. CDR3 sequence (DNA): TGTGCCAGCAGTTTAGATAAGGGAAACTATGGCTACACCTTC.

The J gene is TRBJ2-5, the V gene TRBV29-1; D remains ambiguous. Germline V lookup: CDR1 SQVTM, CDR2 ANQGSEA. The CDR3 loop spans 12 amino acids. V was trimmed by 7 bases and J by 6 bases, leaving 15 bases between them. Here the CDR3 reads CSATPGPQTQYF. Here the CDR3 DNA reads TGCAGCGCCACCCCCGGGCCACAGACCCAGTACTTC.

This chain uses TRBV11-1 with TRBJ1-1; 7 nucleotides match TRBD1. CDR3 length equals 13 residues. Germline V gives CDR1 SGHAT, CDR2 FQDESV (reference sequence). V lost 3 bases to trimming and J lost 8 bases; unmatched junction nucleotides: 6. CDR3 DNA sequence: TGTGCCAGCAGCTTGGGGGACAGATCAGAAGCTTTCTTT. Translation: CASSLGDRSEAFF.

The chain employs TRBV19 and TRBJ1-3; 7 positions match TRBD1. The CDR3 runs to 16 residues. The V gene end was trimmed by 3 bases and the J gene end by 2 bases; junction bases not matched to a gene: 7. Looked up from germline, CDR1 is LNHDA and CDR2 is SQIVND (reference sequence). CDR3 amino acids: CASSISGQLTGNTIYF. In DNA form, the CDR3 reads TGTGCCAGTAGTATTTCGGGACAGTTAACTGGAAACACCATATATTTT.

This clone came up once. The chain is built from TRBV28 and TRBJ1-5, with a weak D call TRBD1 (5 bases). Trimming removed 3 bases at V and 6 bases at J, with 12 bases between. Germline values: CDR1 MDHEN, CDR2 SYDVKM. This CDR3 comprises 14 residues. CDR3 protein: CASSLRGSGQPQHF. The CDR3 DNA sequence: TGTGCCAGCAGTTTGCGGGGCTCGGGTCAGCCCCAGCATTTT.

This clone is a singleton in its sample. This chain connects TRBV7-2 to TRBJ1-2, with TRBD1 as a possible D gene (5 bases). Germline V gives CDR1 SGHTA, CDR2 FQGNSA. This CDR3 comprises 15 residues. V shed 2 bases and J shed 2 bases, with 12 bases lying between them. CDR3 sequence (DNA): TGTGCCAGCAGCTTATGGGGCAATGGGAACTATGGCTACACCTTC. Its protein is CASSLWGNGNYGYTF. The full variable domain, its missing parts supplied by reference TRBV7-2 and TRBJ1-2, is GAGVSQSPSNKVTEKGKDVELRCDPISGHTALYWYRQSLGQGLEFLIYFQGNSAPDKSGLPSDRFSAERTGGSVSTLTIQRTQQEDSAVYLCASSLWGNGNYGYTFGSGTRLTVV.

V usage is TRBV6-5 and J usage is TRBJ1-2; 9 nucleotides line up with TRBD1. V lost 4 bases and J lost 4; bases outside the gene matches: 7. The CDR3 totals 15 residues. Germline CDR1 and CDR2: MNHEY and SVGAGI. The CDR3 DNA follows: TGTGCCAGCAGTTCGCCCGCGACAGGGGGCTATGGCTACACCTTC. Translation: CASSSPATGGYGYTF.

CDR3 sequence: CASSRAEGTYEQYF. The CDR3 DNA sequence: TGTGCCAGCAGTCGGGCGGAAGGAACCTACGAGCAGTACTTC. The rearrangement joins TRBV25-1 to TRBJ2-7; D gene uncertain. CDR3 length: 14 amino acids. Germline loops: CDR1 MGHDK, CDR2 SYGVNS. Trimming shortened V by 5 bases and J by 2 bases, and 13 bases separated the two germline ends.

This chain links TRBV10-3 with TRBJ2-3, with 7 positions matching TRBD2. After removal of 6 bases from V and 0 bases from J, the junction contained 6 bases not matched to a gene. The CDR3 covers 15 residues. The V gene's germline CDR1 is ENHRY and CDR2 SYGVKD. The chain's CDR3 is CAIRGSGESTDTQYF. The CDR3 DNA reads TGTGCCATCAGAGGAAGCGGGGAAAGCACAGATACGCAGTATTTT.

The rearrangement uses TRBV30 and TRBJ1-2; TRBD1 matches 8 bases. This CDR3 has 12 amino acids. CDR1 is GTSNPN and CDR2 is SVGIG in the germline V gene (reference sequence). V gave up 8 bases and J gave up 6 bases; unmatched junction bases: 8. CDR3 DNA sequence: TGTGCCGTCCCCGGACAGGGCCATGGCTACACCTTC. Its protein product is CAVPGQGHGYTF. Based on the CDR3 plus reference TRBV30 and TRBJ1-2, the full variable domain is SQTIHQWPATLVQPVGSPLSLECTVEGTSNPNLYWYRQAAGRGLQLLFYSVGIGQISSEVPQNLSASRPQDRQFILSSKKLLLSDSGFYLCAVPGQGHGYTFGSGTRLTVV.

The V and J genes are TRBV7-8 and TRBJ1-5, with D tentatively TRBD1 (5 bases). This CDR3 has 15 amino acids. Germline lookup yields CDR1 SGHVS and CDR2 FQNEAQ. V was shortened by 5 bases and J by 2 bases, with 13 bases between the two germline ends. CDR3 amino acids: CASSEGPSGNQPQHF. The DNA for the CDR3 is TGTGCCAGCAGCGAGGGACCGTCAGGCAATCAGCCCCAGCATTTT. The full variable domain, its missing parts supplied by reference TRBV7-8 and TRBJ1-5, is GAGVSQSPRYKVAKRGQDVALRCDPISGHVSLFWYQQALGQGPEFLTYFQNEAQLDKSGLPSDRFFAERPEGSVSTLKIQRTQQEDSAVYLCASSEGPSGNQPQHFGDGTRLSIL.

This chain uses TRBV7-9 with TRBJ1-1; D gene unclear. The CDR3 sequence is 16 residues long. CDR1 is SEHNR, CDR2 FQNEAQ, per germline (reference sequence). V was clipped by 1 base and J by 1 base, with 13 bases between them. The CDR3 sequence is CASSLGGERRNTEAFF. In DNA, the CDR3 is TGTGCCAGCAGCTTAGGTGGTGAGAGAAGGAACACTGAAGCTTTCTTT.

This rearrangement joins TRBV13 to TRBJ2-3; 9 bases align to TRBD2. V dropped 5 bases and J dropped 4; count of bases not matched to a gene: 10. The CDR3 is made up of 16 amino acids. The V gene's germline CDR1 is PRHDT and CDR2 FYEKMQ (reference sequence). DNA of the CDR3: TGTGCCAGCAGCCCCCGCGGGGGGGCCTTGGCAGATACGCAGTATTTT. It yields the protein CASSPRGGALADTQYF. The full variable domain, with the rest looked up from reference TRBV13 and TRBJ2-3, is AAGVIQSPRHLIKEKRETATLKCYPIPRHDTVYWYQQGPGQDPQFLISFYEKMQSDKGSIPDRFSAQQFSDYHSELNMSSLELGDSALYFCASSPRGGALADTQYFGPGTRLTVL.

This chain joins TRBV20-1 and TRBJ2-7, with D perhaps matching TRBD2 (6 bases). The CDR3 runs to 11 residues. V lost 2 bases to trimming and J lost 7 bases, with 9 bases between them. Germline CDR1 reads DFQATT; CDR2 reads SNEGSKA (reference sequence). The CDR3 reads CSARLRGEQYF. The CDR3, as DNA: TGCAGTGCTAGACTCCGGGGGGAGCAGTACTTC.

The chain couples TRBV19 to TRBJ1-5; D remains unclear. Trimming cost V 7 bases and J 5 bases, with 18 bases left between them. Looked up from germline, CDR1 is LNHDA and CDR2 is SQIVND (reference sequence). The CDR3 is 15 amino acids. CDR3 sequence (DNA): TGTGCCAGTACGTTTGAGCCAGATACCTATCAGCCCCAGCATTTT. Residues: CASTFEPDTYQPQHF.

The chain joins TRBV5-1 to TRBJ2-7; 11 bases agree with TRBD2. With 4 bases clipped from V and 2 bases from J, the junction kept 5 bases outside the gene matches. CDR1 and CDR2 (germline): SGHRS, YFSETQ. The CDR3 runs 15 residues. DNA of the CDR3: TGCGCCAGCAGCACCGGGACTAGCGGACCCTACGAGCAGTACTTC. Protein sequence: CASSTGTSGPYEQYF.

The chain has TRBV13 and TRBJ2-3; D unresolved. The length of the CDR3 is 12 residues. Germline V CDR1 and CDR2: PRHDT, FYEKMQ (reference sequence). V was clipped by 1 base and J by 6 bases, with 5 bases between them. Here the CDR3 reads CASSLARDTQYF. The DNA of the CDR3 is TGTGCCAGCAGCTTAGCGAGGGATACGCAGTATTTT. The variable domain in full, completed from reference TRBV13 and TRBJ2-3, reads AAGVIQSPRHLIKEKRETATLKCYPIPRHDTVYWYQQGPGQDPQFLISFYEKMQSDKGSIPDRFSAQQFSDYHSELNMSSLELGDSALYFCASSLARDTQYFGPGTRLTVL.

The chain joins TRBV25-1 to TRBJ1-5; D unresolved. Germline loops: CDR1 MGHDK, CDR2 SYGVNS. CDR3 length equals 14 residues. The germline V and J ends were trimmed by 3 bases and 5 bases, with 11 bases remaining between them. The CDR3 region has the DNA TGTGCCAGCAGTGATACTACAAGTCATCAGCCCCAGCATTTT. It specifies CASSDTTSHQPQHF.

V is TRBV6-1 and J is TRBJ2-1; no clear D gene. Looked up from germline, CDR1 is MNHNS and CDR2 is SASEGT. This CDR3 contains 13 residues. The ends were cut back, 1 base at V and 8 bases at J, with 9 bases in the middle. The CDR3 DNA reads as TGTGCCAGCAGTGAAGGTCAATGGGATGAGCAGTTCTTC. Translation: CASSEGQWDEQFF.

This chain links TRBV14 with TRBJ2-5; D gene ambiguous. Trimming stripped 4 bases from V and 4 bases from J, with 4 bases between. Germline CDR1 reads SGHDN; CDR2 reads FVKESK. CDR3 length: 11 amino acids. The DNA for the CDR3 is TGTGCCAGCAGCCTCTCAGAGACCCAGTACTTC. Translated: CASSLSETQYF.